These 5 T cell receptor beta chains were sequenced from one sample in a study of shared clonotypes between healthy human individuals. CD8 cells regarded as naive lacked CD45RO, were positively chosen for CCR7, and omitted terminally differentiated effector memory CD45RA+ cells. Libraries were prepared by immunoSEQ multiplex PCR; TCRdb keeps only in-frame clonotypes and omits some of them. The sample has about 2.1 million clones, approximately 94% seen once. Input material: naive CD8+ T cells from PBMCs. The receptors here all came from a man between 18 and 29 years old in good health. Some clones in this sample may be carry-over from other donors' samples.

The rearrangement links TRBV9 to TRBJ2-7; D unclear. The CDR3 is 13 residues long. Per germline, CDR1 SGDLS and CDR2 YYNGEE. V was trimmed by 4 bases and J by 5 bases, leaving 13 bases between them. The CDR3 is CASSPPRGHEQYF. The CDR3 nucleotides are TGTGCCAGCAGCCCCCCACGAGGCCACGAGCAGTACTTC.

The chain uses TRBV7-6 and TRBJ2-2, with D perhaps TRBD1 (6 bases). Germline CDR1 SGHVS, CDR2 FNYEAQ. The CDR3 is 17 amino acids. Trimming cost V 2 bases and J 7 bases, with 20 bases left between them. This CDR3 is CASSLSVRGSGIGELFF. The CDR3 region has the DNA TGTGCCAGCAGCTTAAGCGTGAGGGGGAGTGGGATCGGGGAGCTGTTTTTT.

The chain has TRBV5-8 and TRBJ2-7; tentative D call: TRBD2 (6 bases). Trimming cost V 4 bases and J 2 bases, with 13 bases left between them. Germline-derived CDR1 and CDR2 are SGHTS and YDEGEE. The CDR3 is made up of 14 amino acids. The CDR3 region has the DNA TGTGCCAGCAGCGTAAACCCGGGAGCCTACGAGCAGTACTTC. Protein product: CASSVNPGAYEQYF. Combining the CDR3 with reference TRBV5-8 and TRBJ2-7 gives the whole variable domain EAGVTQSPTHLIKTRGQQATLRCSPISGHTSVYWYQQALGLGLQFLLWYDEGEERNRGNFPPRFSGRQFPNYSSELNVNALELEDSALYLCASSVNPGAYEQYFGPGTRLTVT.

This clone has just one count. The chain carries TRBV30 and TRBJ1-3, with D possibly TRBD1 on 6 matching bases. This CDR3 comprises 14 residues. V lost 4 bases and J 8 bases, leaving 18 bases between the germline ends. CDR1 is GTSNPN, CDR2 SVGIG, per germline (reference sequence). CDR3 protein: CAWMGHDWKDTIYF. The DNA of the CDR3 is TGTGCCTGGATGGGACACGACTGGAAGGACACCATATATTTT.

The CDR3 region has the DNA TGTGCCAGCAGTTCATCCGGGACACCTAACACCGGGGAGCTGTTTTTT. It yields the protein CASSSSGTPNTGELFF. The chain joins TRBV7-9 to TRBJ2-2; tentative D call: TRBD1 (6 bases). CDR3 length: 16 amino acids. Trimming left V 6 bases short and J 2 bases short, with 16 bases between. Germline V gives CDR1 SEHNR, CDR2 FQNEAQ (reference sequence).